This TCR beta chain was sequenced in a study of cytomegalovirus exposure and HLA in healthy donors. The PCR employed 60 Vbeta primers together with 13 Jbeta primers. Clones were read by immunoSEQ multiplex PCR, and TCRdb kept only the in-frame ones, dropping some. This sample carries about 140,000 clones, around 75% of them seen once, and the ten largest clones take 2.5% to 4%. Notes on the study in general: One cluster of highly shared sequence variants probably arose as a sequencing artifact.

Turning to this clone: Its target is not known.

The CDR3 is made up of 13 amino acids. Germline lookup yields CDR1 LNHDA and CDR2 SQIVND (reference sequence). V was clipped by 4 bases and J by 9 bases; unmatched bases: 5. The material sequenced was PBMCs. The rearrangement links TRBV19 to TRBJ2-4; 8 bases agree with TRBD2. This sequence was found in a man aged 35-49 years in good health and CMV-seronegative. The CDR3 DNA reads TGTGCCAGTAGTACCGGGGGGGCCGGCATTCAGTACTTC. As protein: CASSTGGAGIQYF.